The following is a T cell receptor (beta chain) sequence with its context. A few counts support this clone. Its antigen remains unidentified. Per-nucleotide qualities are absent, and no much larger clonotype sits a single base away. The data belong to a study of T cell changes during pregnancy in multiple sclerosis (dated by TCRdb to about 2019). Study-wide context: Changes in the T cell repertoire over the course of pregnancy were examined in this study in women with multiple sclerosis.

Inclusive of the bounding cysteine and phenylalanine, the CDR3 is 16 residues long. CDR3 DNA is the only sequence kept; it has 48 bases, read in frame from the first base. CDR1 and CDR2 are drawn from the germline V gene: SGHTS, YDEGEE. The V and J ends are trimmed by 3 bases and 1 base, leaving 16 bases between them. Library prep was done by the immunoSEQ multiplex PCR assay. In TCRdb, the immuneACCESS table is reduced to in-frame sequences with V and J assigned. These tables do not hold every clone; where another copy was compared, an unresolved V gene accounts for under half, and the others remain unexplained. Counted in this sample were about 44,000 clones; roughly 92% of them appeared once. The ten top clones hold roughly 0.7% of the sample.

Recombination linked TRBV5-8 to TRBJ1-1; the D gene is perhaps TRBD1, on 6 matching bases. The material was CD4+ T cells from peripheral blood mononuclear cells, obtained in the first trimester of pregnancy. The receptor was derived from a female donor with multiple sclerosis, enrolled in a pregnancy study. In nucleotide form, the sequence is TGTGCCAGCAGCTCTGGCGACAGGCTTGGGAACACTGAAGCTTTCTTT. The translation is CASSSGDRLGNTEAFF.